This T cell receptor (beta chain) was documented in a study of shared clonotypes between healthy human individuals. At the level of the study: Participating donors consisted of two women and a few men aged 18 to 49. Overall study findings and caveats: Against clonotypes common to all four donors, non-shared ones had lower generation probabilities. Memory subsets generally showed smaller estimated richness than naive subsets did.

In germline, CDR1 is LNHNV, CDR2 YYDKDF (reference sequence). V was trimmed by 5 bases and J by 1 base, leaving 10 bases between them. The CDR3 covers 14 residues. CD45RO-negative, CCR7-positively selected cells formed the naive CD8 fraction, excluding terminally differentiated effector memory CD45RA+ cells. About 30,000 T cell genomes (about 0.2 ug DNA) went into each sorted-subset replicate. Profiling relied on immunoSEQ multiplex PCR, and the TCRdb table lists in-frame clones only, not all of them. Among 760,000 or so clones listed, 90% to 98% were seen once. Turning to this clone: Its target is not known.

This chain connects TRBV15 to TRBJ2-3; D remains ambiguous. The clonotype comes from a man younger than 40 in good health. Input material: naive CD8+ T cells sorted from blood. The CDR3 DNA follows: TGTGCCACCAGCGGATCCGTAGGCACAGATACGCAGTATTTT. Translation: CATSGSVGTDTQYF.